The clone carrying this TCR beta chain has a handful of counts. Its target is unknown. Constant-segment-primed 5'RACE gave TCR alpha and TCR beta cDNA libraries with sample barcodes and UMIs. MiXCR was run by TCRdb on the 5' RACE reads, yielding one entry per CDR3 protein. This sample has around 510,000 distinct CDR3 sequences, with less than 25% found just once. The sample originates from a study of T-cell memory formation after mild COVID-19. Whole-study results and caveats: Clones that contracted clustered mainly in CM and EM if CD4+ and in EMRA if CD8+.

The CDR3 is 15 residues long. Germline V gene sequence: CDR1 KGHDR, CDR2 SFDVKD. V lost 4 bases and J 1 base, leaving 9 bases between the germline ends. The sequence derives from an adult woman who had mild COVID-19 (a few samples of this study predate the infection). Cell type and time point are not known. V is TRBV24-1 and J is TRBJ2-2; maybe TRBD1 (6 bases). The specimen sequenced was PBMCs or a T cell subset sorted from them (not recorded which). The CDR3 sequence: CATSEPGQNTGELFF. CDR3 nucleotides: TGTGCCACCAGTGAGCCGGGACAGAACACCGGGGAGCTGTTTTTT.